The source of this TCR beta chain is a study of blood T cell repertoires in COVID-19. Overall study: Samples of COVID-19 (acute and convalescent) were obtained from the United States, Italy and Spain. T cells, B-cell-depleted T cells, or PBMCs supplied cDNA or gDNA.

This CDR3 spans 16 amino acids. Germline CDR1 LGHNA, CDR2 YSLEER. V was pared by 1 base and J by 1 base, with 5 bases of the junction left unmatched. Authors' methods: Reference gene primer amplification yielded estimated nucleated cell counts. Only in-frame clones appear in the TCRdb table, and some are missing; sequencing was by immunoSEQ multiplex PCR. V, J and clone size derive from that table, while D and trimming were established from the DNA sequence. The sample has 150,000 to 200,000 clones; 85% to 90% are singletons. Sample: peripheral blood. The chain employs TRBV4-3 and TRBJ2-7; 9 nucleotides line up with TRBD2. The sequence came from a man younger than 30 with active or convalescent COVID-19. CDR3 DNA sequence: TGCGCCAGCAGCCAAGCCCGGACTAGCGAATCCTACGAGCAGTACTTC. Translation: CASSQARTSESYEQYF.